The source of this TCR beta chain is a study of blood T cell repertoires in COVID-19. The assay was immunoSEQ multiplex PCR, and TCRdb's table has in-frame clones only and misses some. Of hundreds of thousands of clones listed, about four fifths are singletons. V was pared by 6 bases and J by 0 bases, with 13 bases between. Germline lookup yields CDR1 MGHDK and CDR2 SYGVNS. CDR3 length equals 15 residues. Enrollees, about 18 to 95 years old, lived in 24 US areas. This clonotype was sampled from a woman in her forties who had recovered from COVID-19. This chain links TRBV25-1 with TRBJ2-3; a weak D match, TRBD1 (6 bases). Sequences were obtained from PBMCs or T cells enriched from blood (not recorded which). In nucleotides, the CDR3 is TGTGCCAGCAGGGGGGCGAATTCTAGCACAGATACGCAGTATTTT. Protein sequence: CASRGANSSTDTQYF.